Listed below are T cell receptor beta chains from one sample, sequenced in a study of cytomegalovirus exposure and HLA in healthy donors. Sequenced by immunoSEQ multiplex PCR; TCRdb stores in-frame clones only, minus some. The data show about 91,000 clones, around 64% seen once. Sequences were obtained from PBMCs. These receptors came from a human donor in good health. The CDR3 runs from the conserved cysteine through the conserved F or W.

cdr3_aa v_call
CASSVVPSGGGVTGELFF TRBV9
CASSPGTGGINEQFF TRBV13
CASSTVGTGGLGYTF TRBV7-2
CASSPDSRTNYGYTF TRBV19
CASSLGLDRQGSPLHF TRBV5-1
CASSGRRGALRGQETQYF TRBV5-4
CASGPWNPGQKSNQPQHF TRBV12-5
CASSKLAGHQETQYF TRBV5-4
CAWSRDSGNTIYF TRBV30
CASSQQGSNQPQHF TRBV7-6
CASSLNPGGEQYF TRBV11-1
CASSPIIAGGSNTGELFF TRBV18
CASSQSLAGGRSSYEQYF TRBV4-3
CASSLVAGGVSNQPQHF TRBV7-2
CATWTAGSDTQYF TRBV5-6
CSVDVYNEQYF TRBV29-1
CASSLMASGGNYEQYF TRBV7-6
CASTLVGQNTGELFF TRBV7-8
CASSSRTSGALAKNIQYF TRBV11-1
CASSYTGPSYEQYF TRBV7-3
CASEDSLGNTIYF TRBV9
CASSALSAGAYNEQFF TRBV9
CASSLFGAGTSTDTQYF TRBV7-6
CASSGAGFTEAFF TRBV7-3
CAIRQGENTEAFF TRBV10-3
CASSSRSGTGGRGYTF TRBV11-3
CASSYSQGKETQYF TRBV6-5
CATRTWTQGSGELFF TRBV7-2
CASSFGWGQGFLYEQYF TRBV18
CASSPGLAGDTQYF TRBV18
CATSRDSGNYGYTF TRBV15
CASSSGQGETQYF TRBV7-3
CASSLRPRQDQTGTGELFF TRBV7-3
CASSLISGGTFNTGELFF TRBV7-2
CASSLTGGAQETQYF TRBV9
CASSSIGQGPNTEAFF TRBV5-6
CASSLGQGAGLDTEAFF TRBV5-1
CASSLGTESNYGYTF TRBV4-3
CASSLNRAGGYTF TRBV7-2
CASSFSGKGAQSQHF TRBV5-6
CASSLVAGAGGELFF TRBV5-1
CATSRDLQFRESAFF TRBV15
CASSPGLPYGYTF TRBV18
CASSQADGTSLYTDTQYF TRBV4-3
CASSSIGGAFRDTQYF TRBV19
CASSPGHGTRYEQYF TRBV18
CASRNDGGSYNEQFF TRBV27
CASSLYQGDQPQHF TRBV27
CASDRPGGGSDTQYF TRBV5-4
CASSQDTRQDYNEKLFF TRBV4-1
CASSLTGTDGYTF TRBV5-1